This note documents a single T cell receptor beta chain sequence. Germline values: CDR1 SGHRS, CDR2 YFSETQ. The trim removed 2 bases at V and 4 bases at J, leaving 6 bases unmatched. The CDR3 sequence is 15 residues long. The entry originates in a study of blood T cell repertoires in COVID-19. At the level of the study: Acute and convalescent COVID-19 samples came from the United States, Italy and Spain.

The authors' processing: Amplification of reference gene primers was used by the study to estimate nucleated cell counts. Assay: immunoSEQ multiplex PCR; the TCRdb copy retains only in-frame clones and omits some. From that table come the V and J calls and clone size; the DNA was used to work out D and trimming. The sample contains roughly 380,000 clones, more than 70% of which appear only once. J is TRBJ1-2 and V is TRBV5-1; the match to TRBD1 covers 9 bases. The TCR sequence derives from a woman aged 60 to 75 with COVID-19, enrolled during active disease. Material for sequencing was peripheral blood. Here the CDR3 DNA reads TGCGCCAGCAGCTTCACACAGGGGGCTGGCTATGGCTACACCTTC. This codes for CASSFTQGAGYGYTF. The full variable domain, rest sourced from reference TRBV5-1 and TRBJ1-2, is KAGVTQTPRYLIKTRGQQVTLSCSPISGHRSVSWYQQTPGQGLQFLFEYFSETQRNKGNFPGRFSGRQFSNSRSEMNVSTLELGDSALYLCASSFTQGAGYGYTFGSGTRLTVV.